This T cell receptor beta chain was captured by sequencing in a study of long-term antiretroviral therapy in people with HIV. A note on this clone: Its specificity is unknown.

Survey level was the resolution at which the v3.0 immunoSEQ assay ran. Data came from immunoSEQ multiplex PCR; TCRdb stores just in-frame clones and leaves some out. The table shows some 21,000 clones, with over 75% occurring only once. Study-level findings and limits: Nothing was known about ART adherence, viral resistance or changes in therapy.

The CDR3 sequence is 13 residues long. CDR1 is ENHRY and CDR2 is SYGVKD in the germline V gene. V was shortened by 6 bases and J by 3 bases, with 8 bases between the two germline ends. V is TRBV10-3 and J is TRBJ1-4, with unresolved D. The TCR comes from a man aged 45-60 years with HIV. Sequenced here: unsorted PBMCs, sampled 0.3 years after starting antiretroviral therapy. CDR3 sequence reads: CAIRQSPNEKLFF. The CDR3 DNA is TGTGCCATCAGACAAAGCCCTAATGAAAAACTGTTTTTT.